Presented here are 17 T cell receptor beta chains from one specimen sequenced in a study of T cells in Graves' hyperthyroidism and ophthalmopathy. Researchers amplified the TCR beta CDR3 regions from RNA transcripts. With the HTBI primer set, the TCR CDR3 went through a first round of RT-PCR. TCRdb processed the multiplex PCR reads anew with MiXCR; each CDR3 protein has one entry. Among more than 300,000 distinct CDR3 sequences listed, 15% to 20% were seen once. The sequenced sample consisted of blood. These receptors all come from a young woman with Graves' hyperthyroidism that later progressed to Graves' ophthalmopathy.

This clonotype has at least ten counts. The chain combines TRBV2 with TRBJ1-1; D is unclear. This CDR3 has 11 residues. From germline, CDR1 is SNHLY and CDR2 FYNNEI. Trimming left V 3 bases short and J 13 bases short, with 12 bases between. The CDR3 protein is CASSERPNIFF. Here the CDR3 DNA reads TGTGCCAGCAGTGAGCGGCCTAATATTTTCTTT.

This clonotype was observed at least ten times. The gene calls are TRBV3-1 and TRBJ1-1; 8 bases line up with TRBD1. Germline lookup yields CDR1 LGHDT and CDR2 YNNKEL (reference sequence). The ends lost 1 base at V and 4 bases at J; junction bases unmatched: 8. The length of the CDR3 is 16 residues. The CDR3 reads CASSQVRGQVATEAFF. The CDR3 nucleotides read TGTGCCAGCAGCCAAGTCCGGGGACAGGTGGCCACTGAAGCTTTCTTT. Drawing the rest from reference TRBV3-1 and TRBJ1-1, the complete variable domain is DTAVSQTPKYLVTQMGNDKSIKCEQNLGHDTMYWYKQDSKKFLKIMFSYNNKELIINETVPNRFSPKSPDKAHLNLHINSLELGDSAVYFCASSQVRGQVATEAFFGQGTRLTVV.

This clonotype was recorded many times. This chain connects TRBV20-1 to TRBJ2-1; 12 bases agree with TRBD2. The CDR3 is 16 amino acids. Looked up from germline, CDR1 is DFQATT and CDR2 is SNEGSKA (reference sequence). V shed 2 bases and J 7 bases; nucleotides not matched to a gene: 9. The CDR3 sequence: CSARTLAGGPSNEQFF. CDR3 nucleotide sequence: TGCAGTGCTAGAACACTAGCGGGAGGACCGTCGAATGAGCAGTTCTTC.

This clonotype was counted at least ten times. This rearrangement joins TRBV9 to TRBJ1-4; 10 bases match TRBD1. Germline V gives CDR1 SGDLS, CDR2 YYNGEE. The CDR3 has 17 residues. With 3 bases clipped from V and 3 bases from J, the junction kept 8 bases outside the gene matches. CDR3 protein: CASSALDRGRANEKLFF. The CDR3 DNA is TGTGCCAGCAGCGCGCTCGACAGGGGGCGGGCTAATGAAAAACTGTTTTTT.

This clonotype has ten or more counts. The chain employs TRBV25-1 and TRBJ2-7, with D unresolved. Deletions cut 0 bases from V and 4 bases from J, with 4 bases between. The CDR3 has 12 amino acids. The germline V gene has CDR1 MGHDK and CDR2 SYGVNS. The CDR3 reads CASSEYGYEQYF. CDR3 sequence (DNA): TGTGCCAGCAGTGAATATGGGTACGAGCAGTACTTC.

This clonotype was observed many times. The rearrangement joins TRBV20-1 to TRBJ2-1, with D possibly being TRBD2 (6 bases). The germline gives CDR1 DFQATT, CDR2 SNEGSKA (reference sequence). The CDR3 runs to 17 residues. V was clipped by 0 bases and J by 0 bases, with 15 bases between them. CDR3 DNA sequence: TGCAGTGCTAGAGACCTCGACCGGGACTCCTCCTACAATGAGCAGTTCTTC. Translating it yields CSARDLDRDSSYNEQFF.

The table lists this clonotype with many counts. V is TRBV2 and J is TRBJ1-1; D is possibly TRBD1 (5 bases). This CDR3 region has 15 residues. Trimming left V 4 bases short and J 6 bases short, with 18 bases between. The germline gives CDR1 SNHLY, CDR2 FYNNEI. In DNA form, the CDR3 reads TGTGCCAGCAGTGGAGAAAGGGACGTTAGATCTGAAGCTTTCTTT. It specifies CASSGERDVRSEAFF.

The chain carries TRBV28 and TRBJ2-7; D uncertain. This CDR3 has 12 amino acids. Trimming pared 5 bases from V and 6 bases from J, leaving 11 bases between. The germline gives CDR1 MDHEN, CDR2 SYDVKM. CDR3 coding DNA: TGTGCCAGCAGTCGGCCGCTAAGCGAGCAGTACTTC. The encoded protein is CASSRPLSEQYF.

This clonotype was counted many times. The chain combines TRBV29-1 with TRBJ2-5; TRBD1 matches 9 bases. The CDR3 is made up of 14 amino acids. Per germline, CDR1 SQVTM and CDR2 ANQGSEA. Trimming took 3 bases from V and 5 from J; bases not matched to a gene: 7. The CDR3 region has the DNA TGCAGCGTTGATGTACAGGGGGCGGGCGAGACCCAGTACTTC. The encoded protein is CSVDVQGAGETQYF.

This clonotype has at least ten counts. V and J are TRBV28 and TRBJ1-2; unclear D gene. In germline, CDR1 is MDHEN, CDR2 SYDVKM. Trimming left V 2 bases short and J 5 bases short, with 6 bases between. CDR3 length: 12 amino acids. Written as DNA, the CDR3 is TGTGCCAGCAGTTTAACGGATTATGGCTACACCTTC. Its translation: CASSLTDYGYTF.

The chain employs TRBV5-4 and TRBJ1-2, with 8 bases lining up with TRBD1. Trimming cost V 1 base and J 6 bases; bases outside gene matches: 8. From germline, CDR1 is SGHNT and CDR2 YYREEE (reference sequence). The CDR3 is 15 amino acids. The CDR3 nucleotides read TGTGCCAGCAGCTTGCTACAGGGGGGATCGGATGGCTACACCTTC. This sequence encodes CASSLLQGGSDGYTF.

On this clonotype: A much larger clone lies a single base off, so this may be a read error. The chain is built from TRBV27 and TRBJ2-7; 9 bases align to TRBD2. The junction had 7 bases not matched to a gene; V was cut back by 4 bases and J by 0 bases. There are 16 residues in the CDR3. Germline CDR1 is MNHEY and CDR2 is SMNVEV (reference sequence). CDR3 amino acids: CASSSRTSAGSYEQYF. The CDR3 nucleotides read TGTGCCAGCAGTTCTCGGACTAGCGCCGGCTCCTACGAGCAGTACTTC.

A word on this clonotype: Relative to the germline gene, one junction end is altered; a read error may explain this. V usage is TRBV19 and J usage is TRBJ2-7; D possibly corresponds to TRBD1 (5 bases). The CDR3 covers 13 residues. Germline lookup yields CDR1 LNHDA and CDR2 SQIVND (reference sequence). CDR3 coding DNA: TGTGCCAGTAGTATCGTCCAGGGCTACGGGCAGTACTTC. Protein: CASSIVQGYGQYF.

The chain couples TRBV5-4 to TRBJ1-6, with D unresolved. CDR1 and CDR2 from the germline V gene are SGHNT and YYREEE (reference sequence). Trimming cost V 0 bases and J 8 bases, with 12 bases left between them. The CDR3 extends over 15 amino acids. CDR3 nucleotide sequence: TGTGCCAGCAGCTTGGAGGTTATGTCCGATTCACCCCTCCACTTT. The encoded protein is CASSLEVMSDSPLHF.

This clonotype showed up just once. V gene TRBV15 combines with J gene TRBJ1-2, with D maybe TRBD1 (5 bases). Between the trimmed V and J ends, which lost 1 base and 6 bases, there was a span of 21 bases. This CDR3 spans 17 amino acids. CDR1 and CDR2 from the germline V gene are LNHNV and YYDKDF (reference sequence). The CDR3 DNA reads TGTGCCACCAGCAGAGGGTCCCCAGTCGTCAGGGAGGATGGCTACACCTTC. Translated: CATSRGSPVVREDGYTF.

The sample holds many counts of this clonotype. This chain links TRBV7-9 with TRBJ2-7, with 11 bases identical to TRBD1. CDR1 is SEHNR and CDR2 is FQNEAQ in the germline V gene (reference sequence). This CDR3 comprises 16 residues. V was clipped by 3 bases and J by 2 bases; unmatched bases: 6. CDR3 in amino acids: CASSFHRDRGTYEQYF. The CDR3 DNA reads TGTGCCAGCAGCTTCCACCGGGACAGGGGGACCTACGAGCAGTACTTC.

A word on this clonotype: This may stem from a read error, because a much larger clone lies one nucleotide away. This rearrangement joins TRBV3-1 to TRBJ2-1; 10 nucleotides match TRBD2. The CDR3 loop spans 15 amino acids. Trimming removed 3 bases from V and 4 bases from J; junction bases left unmatched: 3. Germline CDR1 and CDR2: LGHDT and YNNKEL (reference sequence). The chain's CDR3 is CASSHVLAGYNEQFF. In nucleotides, the CDR3 is TGTGCCAGCAGCCACGTACTAGCGGGGTACAATGAGCAGTTCTTC.